This T cell receptor (beta chain) was observed in a study of human T cells and chemical hapten exposure. Study summary: All patients underwent weekly scalp dosing with diphenylcyclopropenone for the full roughly 25-week study.

The time point denotes: pre-sensitization, week 0. Treatment meaning: therapeutic diphenylcyclopropenone sensitization with weekly scalp DPC. Via MiXCR, TCRdb re-called the RACE reads, giving one row per CDR3 protein. The sample lists over 300,000 distinct CDR3 sequences, approximately 5% occurring once. This clonotype was observed at least ten times. The TCR originated in a woman aged 45-60 years with alopecia areata. Some clones in this sample may be carry-over from other donors' samples. The sequences come from whole blood, collected in connection with sensitization to the hapten diphenylcyclopropenone (DPC).

CDR3 bases: TGTGCCAGCAGTTTATTCGCAGGGCAGAGTAATTCACCCCTCCACTTT. Amino acid sequence: CASSLFAGQSNSPLHF. This chain joins TRBV27 and TRBJ1-6; D may be TRBD1 (5 bases). V lost 1 base to trimming and J lost 6 bases, with 13 bases between them. Germline CDR1 is MNHEY and CDR2 is SMNVEV (reference sequence). The CDR3 has 16 residues.